This TCR beta chain comes out of a study of patients and donors after allogeneic stem cell transplantation. Using its own MiXCR run on the RT-PCR reads, TCRdb lists one record per CDR3 protein. The sample has about a million distinct CDR3 sequences; 15% to 20% are singletons. The CDR3 contains 14 residues. Looked up from germline, CDR1 is MDHEN and CDR2 is SYDVKM. V lost 2 bases and J 9 bases, leaving 16 bases between the germline ends. This clonotype has only a few counts. The chain recombines TRBV28 with TRBJ2-5, with a tentative D call TRBD2 (6 bases). This sequence was found in a human donor who was either an allogeneic HSCT recipient or a stem cell or donor lymphocyte infusion donor (not recorded which). It is not recorded whose cells these are; they may come from a transplant donor. The sample taken for sequencing was blood, either unsorted or a sorted T cell fraction (not recorded which). CDR3 in amino acids: CASSLEWRGQAQYF. The CDR3 bases are TGTGCCAGCAGTTTAGAATGGCGGGGCCAGGCCCAGTACTTC. Supplemented by reference TRBV28 and TRBJ2-5, the full variable domain reads DVKVTQSSRYLVKRTGEKVFLECVQDMDHENMFWYRQDPGLGLRLIYFSYDVKMKEKGDIPEGYSVSREKKERFSLILESASTNQTSMYLCASSLEWRGQAQYFGPGTRLLVL.